Described below is a single T cell receptor beta chain sequence and its context. V trimming: 4 bases; J trimming: 7 bases; junction bases outside the gene matches: 10. CDR3 length: 15 residues. CDR1 is SGHRS, CDR2 YFSETQ, per germline. This sample is part of a study of T-cell memory formation after mild COVID-19. TCRdb used MiXCR to reprocess the 5' RACE reads, holding one entry per CDR3 protein. The table lists about 470,000 distinct CDR3 sequences, roughly 23% of them singletons. Material: PBMCs or a T cell subset sorted from them (not recorded which). The gene calls are TRBV5-1 and TRBJ2-1, with TRBD1 identical over 8 bases. This sequence originates from an adult woman who had mild COVID-19 (a few samples of this study predate the infection). Cell type and time point are not known. For the CDR3, the DNA is TGCGCCAGCAGCCAGGACAGGGTGGAGGGAAATGAGCAGTTCTTC. Translated: CASSQDRVEGNEQFF.